This TCR beta chain was identified during a study of shared clonotypes between healthy human individuals. Sequenced by immunoSEQ multiplex PCR; TCRdb stores in-frame clones only, minus some. The sample contains some 530,000 clones, 81% of which appear only once. Sequenced: PBMCs. This receptor was taken from a woman between 35 and 50 years old in good health. Some clones in this sample may be carry-over from other donors' samples.

In DNA form, the CDR3 reads TGTGCCAGTAAAGGGTTCTATGGCTACACCTTC. Protein sequence: CASKGFYGYTF. The rearrangement joins TRBV19 to TRBJ1-2, with unresolved D. V dropped 7 bases and J dropped 4 bases, with 7 bases sitting between them. CDR3 length: 11 residues. Looked up from germline, CDR1 is LNHDA and CDR2 is SQIVND (reference sequence).